The 28 T cell receptor beta chains in this list originate from one sample, sequenced in a study of T cells in Graves' hyperthyroidism and ophthalmopathy. Amplification of TCR beta CDR3 regions was performed using RNA transcripts as template. The primer set for the first-round RT-PCR of the TCR CDR3 was HTBI. Via MiXCR, TCRdb re-called the multiplex PCR reads, giving one row per CDR3 protein. The table includes about 560,000 distinct CDR3 sequences, more than 15% detected once. The specimen was blood. The receptors originated from a woman aged 25-40 years with Graves' hyperthyroidism.

This clonotype was counted a few times. The chain combines TRBV24-1 with TRBJ2-7; 10 bases align to TRBD2. J was trimmed by 3 bases and V by 3 bases; bases with no gene match: 4. This CDR3 is 15 amino acids long. Germline values: CDR1 KGHDR, CDR2 SFDVKD. CDR3 nucleotide sequence: TGTGCCACCAGTGATGGGGGGACTAGCGACTACGAGCAGTACTTC. Amino acids: CATSDGGTSDYEQYF.

This clonotype was recorded many times. The chain employs TRBV6-5 and TRBJ1-1; D gene unclear. CDR1 MNHEY and CDR2 SVGAGI come from the germline V gene. Trimming left V 2 bases short and J 3 bases short, with 10 bases between. The CDR3 sequence is 14 residues long. The DNA for the CDR3 is TGTGCCAGCAGTTACGGGTTTAGGGACACTGAAGCTTTCTTT. Translation gives CASSYGFRDTEAFF.

This clonotype has at least ten counts. This chain connects TRBV7-9 to TRBJ2-2; D is unclear. The germline gives CDR1 SEHNR, CDR2 FQNEAQ (reference sequence). Trimming shortened V by 3 bases and J by 6 bases, and 17 bases separated the two germline ends. There are 16 residues in the CDR3. The DNA for the CDR3 is TGTGCCAGCAGCTTCGTCGCGCCCGATGTATCCGGGGAGCTGTTTTTT. Translation gives CASSFVAPDVSGELFF.

This clonotype was counted at least ten times. J is TRBJ2-7 and V is TRBV11-1; no firm D call. Germline CDR1 SGHAT, CDR2 FQDESV (reference sequence). V was cut by 0 bases and J by 3 bases, with 18 bases left in between. The CDR3 covers 17 residues. The CDR3 nucleotides are TGTGCCAGCAGCTTAGCTGTTATGGCCAGACCGTTCTACGAGCAGTACTTC. Amino acid sequence: CASSLAVMARPFYEQYF.

J is TRBJ1-6 and V is TRBV4-3; 9 bases agree with TRBD1. The length of the CDR3 is 18 residues. Germline V lookup: CDR1 LGHNA, CDR2 YSLEER. V lost 4 bases to trimming and J lost 7 bases; unmatched junction nucleotides: 14. The chain's CDR3 is CASSPTTPGQGWNSPLHF. CDR3 sequence (DNA): TGCGCCAGCAGCCCAACCACCCCCGGACAGGGGTGGAATTCACCCCTCCACTTT.

This clonotype occurred a few times. The rearrangement uses TRBV12-3 or TRBV12-4 and TRBJ2-1, with no clear D. The CDR3 loop spans 17 amino acids. Deletions cut 3 bases from V and 2 bases from J, with 17 bases between. The CDR3 region has the DNA TGTGCCAGCAGTTTCGCCTCTTGGAGCGACGCCTACAATGAGCAGTTCTTC. Translated, it gives CASSFASWSDAYNEQFF.

This rearrangement joins TRBV2 to TRBJ1-4; 9 nucleotides match TRBD1. This CDR3 is built from 13 residues. Germline lookup yields CDR1 SNHLY and CDR2 FYNNEI. Unmatched junction bases numbered 5, after V lost 5 bases and J lost 10 bases. The CDR3 DNA is TGTGCCAGCAGTCAGGACAGGGGCGGAAAACTGTTTTTT. It encodes CASSQDRGGKLFF.

In its sample, this clonotype was seen many times. The J gene is TRBJ2-3, the V gene TRBV28, with D perhaps matching TRBD2 (5 bases). The CDR3 spans 13 residues. V was cut by 2 bases and J by 4 bases, with 7 bases left in between. Germline CDR1 reads MDHEN; CDR2 reads SYDVKM. This CDR3 is CASSLIGADTQYF. CDR3 nucleotide sequence: TGTGCCAGCAGTTTAATCGGGGCAGATACGCAGTATTTT.

The chain is built from TRBV19 and TRBJ2-1; TRBD2 matches at 16 bases. This CDR3 is 17 amino acids long. V lost 5 bases to trimming and J lost 8 bases; unmatched junction nucleotides: 9. Germline loops: CDR1 LNHDA, CDR2 SQIVND (reference sequence). The CDR3 is CASSSRGLAGGPDEQFF. The CDR3 DNA reads TGTGCCAGTAGTTCCCGGGGACTAGCGGGAGGGCCTGATGAGCAGTTCTTC. Filled out from reference TRBV19 and TRBJ2-1, the complete variable domain reads DGGITQSPKYLFRKEGQNVTLSCEQNLNHDAMYWYRQDPGQGLRLIYYSQIVNDFQKGDIAEGYSVSREKKESFPLTVTSAQKNPTAFYLCASSSRGLAGGPDEQFFGPGTRLTVL.

This clonotype was recorded at least ten times. The chain has TRBV7-2 and TRBJ1-3, with D perhaps TRBD1 (5 bases). The CDR3 loop spans 14 amino acids. Trimming removed 5 bases at V and 2 bases at J, with 10 bases between. In germline, CDR1 is SGHTA, CDR2 FQGNSA. Written as DNA, the CDR3 is TGTGCCAGCAGCCGGGGAGGGGCTGGAAACACCATATATTTT. Its protein product is CASSRGGAGNTIYF.

The V and J genes are TRBV27 and TRBJ2-3; 7 bases align to TRBD2. The CDR3 has 16 amino acids. CDR1 is MNHEY, CDR2 SMNVEV, per germline (reference sequence). V trimming: 8 bases; J trimming: 0 bases; junction bases outside the gene matches: 11. This chain's CDR3 is CASSGSGGSSTDTQYF. The CDR3 nucleotides read TGTGCCAGCTCGGGCTCGGGAGGCTCTAGCACAGATACGCAGTATTTT.

This clonotype was recorded many times. The chain recombines TRBV6-1 with TRBJ2-7; TRBD2 matches 13 bases. Germline-derived CDR1 and CDR2 are MNHNS and SASEGT. The V and J ends lost 6 bases and 5 bases, in that order; junction bases with no gene match: 7. CDR3 length: 15 amino acids. CDR3 loop: CASSELAGGPHEQYF. For the CDR3, the DNA is TGTGCCAGCAGCGAACTAGCGGGAGGGCCCCACGAGCAGTACTTC.

Many counts were recorded for this clonotype. The V call is TRBV12-3 or TRBV12-4, the J call TRBJ1-5; D is unclear. The length of the CDR3 is 14 residues. V lost 6 bases to trimming and J lost 6 bases, with 15 bases between them. The CDR3 reads CASSLDSWSQPQHF. The CDR3 DNA is TGTGCCAGCAGCCTAGATAGTTGGAGTCAGCCCCAGCATTTT.

This clonotype was seen at least ten times. The rearrangement uses TRBV28 and TRBJ1-4; D unresolved. The CDR3 sequence is 15 residues long. Germline V gene sequence: CDR1 MDHEN, CDR2 SYDVKM. V lost 7 bases, J lost 7 bases, and 19 bases lay in between. The CDR3 sequence is CASTTGGHVGEKLFF. DNA for the CDR3: TGTGCCAGCACCACTGGCGGCCACGTGGGTGAAAAACTGTTTTTT.

There are a few counts of this clonotype. This chain's CDR3 is CASRSGGKNEEAFF. In nucleotides, the CDR3 is TGTGCCAGCAGGTCAGGGGGCAAAAACGAGGAAGCTTTCTTT. The genes are TRBV28 and TRBJ1-1; 8 bases align to TRBD1. Germline CDR1 and CDR2: MDHEN and SYDVKM. V lost 6 bases to trimming and J lost 8 bases; unmatched junction nucleotides: 11. The CDR3 consists of 14 residues.

This clonotype has a count of ten or more. The chain carries TRBV28 and TRBJ2-7; 9 bases match TRBD2. V trimming: 6 bases; J trimming: 5 bases; junction bases outside the gene matches: 8. Germline lookup yields CDR1 MDHEN and CDR2 SYDVKM. The CDR3 consists of 14 residues. CDR3 coding DNA: TGTGCCAGCAGCGGGGGACTAGCATCCCACGAGCAGTACTTC. It is translated as CASSGGLASHEQYF.

This clonotype was seen a handful of times. This sequence joins TRBV20-1 and TRBJ1-2, with no clear D. This CDR3 comprises 16 residues. V dropped 5 bases and J dropped 4 bases, with 23 bases sitting between them. Germline loops: CDR1 DFQATT, CDR2 SNEGSKA (reference sequence). The CDR3, as DNA: TGCAGTGCTGCGTCCCGGGCCCTATGGAACAGCTATGGCTACACCTTC. Translating gives CSAASRALWNSYGYTF.

The V and J genes are TRBV7-2 and TRBJ1-3; D is undetermined. Trimming pared 3 bases from V and 1 base from J, leaving 10 bases between. Germline-derived CDR1 and CDR2 are SGHTA and FQGNSA. CDR3 size: 15 residues. The DNA of the CDR3 is TGTGCCAGCAGCTTTAGCCAGACATCTGGAAACACCATATATTTT. Its translation is CASSFSQTSGNTIYF.

This clonotype was recorded many times. The chain has TRBV6-1 and TRBJ2-7; D not resolved. The CDR3 is 15 residues long. V lost 6 bases and J 3 bases, leaving 18 bases between the germline ends. Germline V CDR1 and CDR2: MNHNS, SASEGT. The CDR3 DNA sequence: TGTGCCAGCAGCGCCACCGGGCTCCATAACTACGAGCAGTACTTC. Translated: CASSATGLHNYEQYF.

This clonotype was observed at least ten times. The chain uses TRBV11-1 and TRBJ1-2; weak D call: TRBD1 (6 bases). This CDR3 has 14 residues. The germline V gene has CDR1 SGHAT and CDR2 FQDESV (reference sequence). With 5 bases removed from V and 4 bases from J, the gap between germline ends came to 14 bases. The CDR3 nucleotides are TGTGCCAGCAGCCCCTCGGGGGCCCTCTATGGCTACACCTTC. Amino acid sequence: CASSPSGALYGYTF.

About this clonotype: One base away lies a much larger clone, so this may be a sequencing read error. The chain recombines TRBV3-1 with TRBJ2-7, with 10 nucleotides matching TRBD1. CDR3 size: 15 residues. In germline, CDR1 is LGHDT, CDR2 YNNKEL (reference sequence). The CDR3 DNA reads as TGTGCCAGCAGCCAAGAAGGGACAGGGGTCTACGAGCAGCACTTC. Amino acid sequence: CASSQEGTGVYEQHF.

This clonotype showed up many times. V is TRBV6-1 and J is TRBJ2-1, with D possibly TRBD1 on 5 matching bases. CDR1 is MNHNS, CDR2 SASEGT, per germline. Trimming removed 5 bases at V and 3 bases at J, with 14 bases between. This CDR3 region has 15 residues. For the CDR3, the DNA is TGTGCCAGCAGTTACGTCCAGGGCGGCTACAATGAGCAGTTCTTC. Residues: CASSYVQGGYNEQFF.

This clonotype occurred a few times. The V call is TRBV28, the J call TRBJ1-2, with unresolved D. In germline, CDR1 is MDHEN, CDR2 SYDVKM. Trimming left V 6 bases short and J 4 bases short, with 15 bases between. The CDR3 is 14 amino acids. Here the CDR3 reads CASSLGATGYGYTF. CDR3 bases: TGTGCCAGCAGCTTAGGAGCCACGGGCTATGGCTACACCTTC.

This clonotype was picked up many times. The J gene is TRBJ2-7, the V gene TRBV5-1; TRBD2 is a possible D gene (6 bases). The CDR3 is 16 residues long. Trimming removed 4 bases from V and 2 bases from J, with 19 bases in between. Per germline, CDR1 SGHRS and CDR2 YFSETQ. The CDR3: CASSPDSGGTAYEQYF. The DNA for the CDR3 is TGCGCCAGCAGCCCGGACTCTGGAGGGACGGCCTACGAGCAGTACTTC.

This clonotype was seen a handful of times. The J gene is TRBJ2-3, the V gene TRBV19, with TRBD2 as a possible D gene (6 bases). The ends were cut back, 2 bases at V and 5 bases at J, with 17 bases in the middle. The CDR3 runs to 16 residues. Germline CDR1 is LNHDA and CDR2 is SQIVND (reference sequence). The CDR3 DNA sequence: TGTGCCAGTAGTATACCGGGAGTGGAGTTAGAAGATACGCAGTATTTT. Its protein is CASSIPGVELEDTQYF.

In its sample, this clonotype was seen many times. V gene TRBV7-2 combines with J gene TRBJ1-2; 7 nucleotides align to TRBD1. With V trimmed by 1 base and J by 5 bases, 7 bases remained unmatched. The germline V gene encodes CDR1 SGHTA and CDR2 FQGNSA. The CDR3 runs 15 residues. Written as DNA, the CDR3 is TGTGCCAGCAGCTTAGAAGGGGGCGCCGGGTATGGCTACACCTTC. The encoded protein is CASSLEGGAGYGYTF. The complete variable domain, with remaining parts taken from reference TRBV7-2 and TRBJ1-2, reads GAGVSQSPSNKVTEKGKDVELRCDPISGHTALYWYRQSLGQGLEFLIYFQGNSAPDKSGLPSDRFSAERTGGSVSTLTIQRTQQEDSAVYLCASSLEGGAGYGYTFGSGTRLTVV.

The chain has TRBV6-9 and TRBJ2-7; 12 nucleotides agree with TRBD2. The CDR3 spans 15 residues. V shed 8 bases and J 7 bases; nucleotides not matched to a gene: 12. From germline, CDR1 is MNHGY and CDR2 SVAAGI. DNA of the CDR3: TGTGCCAGCCAGTTGAGACTAGCGGGAGTGAAAGAGCAGTACTTC. Encoded protein: CASQLRLAGVKEQYF.

J is TRBJ2-7 and V is TRBV27, with 9 bases matching TRBD2. The V gene's germline CDR1 is MNHEY and CDR2 SMNVEV (reference sequence). J was trimmed by 7 bases and V by 4 bases; bases with no gene match: 5. The CDR3 spans 13 residues. CDR3 bases: TGTGCCAGCAGTTCAGGGACTAGCTTGGAGCAGTACTTC. Its translation is CASSSGTSLEQYF.